This T cell receptor (beta chain) was profiled in a study of T cell changes during pregnancy in multiple sclerosis. Using immunoSEQ multiplex PCR, the repertoire was profiled, and TCRdb retains in-frame clones only, with some absent. The repertoire includes roughly 45,000 clones, about 93% of them detected once, and roughly 3.8% sits in the top ten. Trimming cost V 4 bases and J 5 bases, with 10 bases left between them. This CDR3 region has 13 residues. The germline CDR1 and CDR2 sequences are SGHTA and FQGNSA. The origin of this receptor is a female donor with multiple sclerosis, enrolled in a pregnancy study. The material was CD8+ T cells from peripheral blood mononuclear cells, obtained after pregnancy. The rearrangement joins TRBV7-2 to TRBJ2-3; no reliable D call. This chain's CDR3 is CASSSTPKDTQYF. In nucleotides, the CDR3 is TGTGCCAGCAGCTCGACACCGAAAGATACGCAGTATTTT.